The clone carrying this T cell receptor beta chain was counted many times. Its cognate antigen is unknown. The data derive from a study of T cell repertoires in cytomegalovirus infection. Study context: Public TCR beta signatures provided an indication of both CMV infection and a matching HLA type. Study-wide results and limits: The study identified carriers of CMV plus the relevant HLA from cumulative public TCR beta family frequency. Dominant in the ex vivo response were TCR beta clonotypes restricted by HLA-C and specific for CMV.

In TCRdb, the reads were re-called with MiXCR into one record per CDR3 protein. The sample lists a few hundred thousand distinct CDR3 sequences; 15% to 20% were seen once. Germline V gene lookup returns CDR1 SGHTA and CDR2 FQGNSA. The CDR3 consists of 13 residues. V was trimmed by 5 bases and J by 3 bases, leaving 10 bases between them. The sequenced sample consisted of CD8+ T cells from PBMCs. V gene TRBV7-2 combines with J gene TRBJ1-1; D unclear. This receptor was obtained from a human donor in good health (CMV status not recorded). Some clones in this sample may be carry-over from other donors' samples. Written as DNA, the CDR3 is TGTGCCAGCAGCCTGACGGGTTACACTGAAGCTTTCTTT. The encoded protein is CASSLTGYTEAFF.